The 2 T cell receptor beta chains given below trace back to one sample, sequenced in a study of shared clonotypes between healthy human individuals. The method was immunoSEQ multiplex PCR; TCRdb's version includes in-frame clones alone and lacks a portion of them. The repertoire holds roughly 2.5 million clones, with approximately 92% as singletons. The material sequenced was naive CD4+ T cells sorted from blood. Subset of the sample: CD45RA+ positively selected. The receptors derive from a man younger than 35 in good health.

The J gene is TRBJ2-7, the V gene TRBV19, with no clear D. The V and J ends lost 10 bases and 3 bases respectively, with 10 bases between them. Germline V lookup: CDR1 LNHDA, CDR2 SQIVND (reference sequence). The CDR3 loop spans 11 amino acids. The CDR3 reads CATSQIYEQYF. CDR3 coding DNA: TGTGCCACCTCGCAGATCTACGAGCAGTACTTC. Full variable domain (outside the CDR3, taken from reference TRBV19 and TRBJ2-7): DGGITQSPKYLFRKEGQNVTLSCEQNLNHDAMYWYRQDPGQGLRLIYYSQIVNDFQKGDIAEGYSVSREKKESFPLTVTSAQKNPTAFYLCATSQIYEQYFGPGTRLTVT.

This chain connects TRBV7-8 to TRBJ2-3; 13 nucleotides match TRBD2. CDR3 length equals 15 residues. J gave up 11 bases and V 0 bases, and 5 bases lay outside the gene matches. Germline-derived CDR1 and CDR2 are SGHVS and FQNEAQ. In DNA form, the CDR3 reads TGTGCCAGCAGCTTAGCTGGGACTAGCGGGGAGGGGCAGTATTTT. Protein product: CASSLAGTSGEGQYF.